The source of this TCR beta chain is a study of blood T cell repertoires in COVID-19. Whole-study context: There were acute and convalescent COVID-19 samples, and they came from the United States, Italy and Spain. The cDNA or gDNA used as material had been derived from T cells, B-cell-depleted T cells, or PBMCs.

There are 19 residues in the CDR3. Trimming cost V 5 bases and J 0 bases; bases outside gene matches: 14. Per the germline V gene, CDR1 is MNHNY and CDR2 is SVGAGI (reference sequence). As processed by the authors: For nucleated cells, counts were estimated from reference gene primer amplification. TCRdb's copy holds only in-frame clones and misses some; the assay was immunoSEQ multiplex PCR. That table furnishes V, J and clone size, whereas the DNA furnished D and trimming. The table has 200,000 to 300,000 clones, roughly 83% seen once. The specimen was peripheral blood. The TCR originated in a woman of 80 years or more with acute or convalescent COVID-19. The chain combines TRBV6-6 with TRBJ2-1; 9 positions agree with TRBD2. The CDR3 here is CASSLWSSGGRSSYNEQFF. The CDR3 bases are TGTGCCAGCAGTCTTTGGAGTAGCGGGGGCCGGAGCTCCTACAATGAGCAGTTCTTC.